The sequence of this T cell receptor (beta chain) was determined in a study of beta chain features in type 1 diabetes. Findings of the study overall: Small HLA sub-analyses could not settle whether HLA shapes TCRB rearrangement. In cDNA sequencing, cells with high TCR expression could be over-represented. Individuals with type 1 diabetes displayed fewer insertions and more deletions at VDJ junctions. Patients with Type 1 diabetes showed moderately but significantly shorter TCRB CDR3s in all four CD4+ subsets. The study found that naive, central memory and Treg TCRB repertoires appeared more similar in patients than in healthy donors.

Turning to this clone: Its target is not known.

The authors reverse transcribed all of the isolated RNA, so sequencing captured expressed TCRB transcripts. Clones were sequenced by immunoSEQ multiplex PCR, and TCRdb holds only the in-frame ones, with some missing. The sample holds 250,000 to 350,000 clones, about 15% seen once. The receptor's source is a man between 18 and 35 years old with type 1 diabetes. Sequencing input: naive CD4+ T cells from blood.

This CDR3 is CASRYHGGPYEQYF. Written as DNA, the CDR3 is TGTGCCAGCAGATACCACGGAGGACCCTACGAGCAGTACTTC. The rearrangement links TRBV28 to TRBJ2-7; possible D gene TRBD2, 5 bases. Trimming cost V 6 bases and J 2 bases, with 14 bases left between them. CDR3 length: 14 residues. Germline CDR1 reads MDHEN; CDR2 reads SYDVKM.